One and the same sample provided the 16 T cell receptor beta chains below, sequenced in a study of T cells in Graves' hyperthyroidism and ophthalmopathy. TCR beta CDR3 regions were amplified from RNA transcripts. HTBI primers were used for first-round RT-PCR of the TCR CDR3. TCRdb re-called the multiplex PCR reads through MiXCR, storing one row per CDR3 protein. The sample shows 550,000 to 650,000 distinct CDR3 sequences, roughly 13% of them seen only once. The sequencing input was blood. All receptors come from a woman aged 25-40 years with Graves' hyperthyroidism that later progressed to Graves' ophthalmopathy.

This clonotype was detected many times. This chain uses TRBV12-3 or TRBV12-4 with TRBJ2-2, with a tentative D call TRBD2 (6 bases). V was trimmed by 3 bases and J by 7 bases, leaving 15 bases between them. The CDR3 consists of 15 residues. CDR3 DNA sequence: TGTGCCAGCAGTTTCTGGGGGAGGCAAGACGGGGAGCTGTTTTTT. The encoded protein is CASSFWGRQDGELFF.

This clonotype was seen a few times. V and J are TRBV5-1 and TRBJ2-2; 14 bases fit TRBD2. Germline CDR1 and CDR2: SGHRS and YFSETQ. The CDR3 runs to 17 residues. V was pared by 4 bases and J by 0 bases, with 2 bases of the junction left unmatched. CDR3 DNA: TGCGCCAGCAGCGGACTAGCGGGAGGCCCGAACACCGGGGAGCTGTTTTTT. Residues: CASSGLAGGPNTGELFF.

The chain carries TRBV9 and TRBJ2-7, with TRBD1 identical over 10 bases. The germline V gene encodes CDR1 SGDLS and CDR2 YYNGEE. The CDR3 loop spans 15 amino acids. With V trimmed by 4 bases and J by 4 bases, 8 bases remained unmatched. In nucleotides, the CDR3 is TGTGCCAGCAGCCCTGAGACAGGGGGCTTTTACGAGCAGTACTTC. Amino acids: CASSPETGGFYEQYF.

CDR3 sequence (DNA): TGTGCCAGCAGCTTAGAACATAACACCGGGGAGCTGTTTTTT. This translates into CASSLEHNTGELFF. This rearrangement joins TRBV13 to TRBJ2-2; D is unclear. This CDR3 region has 14 residues. The V gene lost 1 base and the J gene lost 2 bases, with 5 bases spanning the gap. In germline, CDR1 is PRHDT, CDR2 FYEKMQ (reference sequence).

Details on this clonotype: One end of the junction does not line up with germline, which may come from a read error. V gene TRBV25-1 combines with J gene TRBJ2-3, with 8 positions matching TRBD2. Germline lookup yields CDR1 MGHDK and CDR2 SYGVNS. The CDR3 totals 17 residues. The CDR3 DNA follows: TGTGCCAGCAGCCCCTGGGGGGCGGGAGGACCCACAGGTACGCAGTATTTT. Translated, it gives CASSPWGAGGPTGTQYF.

At least ten counts were recorded for this clonotype. The chain couples TRBV2 to TRBJ2-7; D gene uncertain. The CDR3 totals 13 residues. V lost 6 bases and J lost 1, with 10 bases in between. Germline CDR1 reads SNHLY; CDR2 reads FYNNEI. Written as DNA, the CDR3 is TGTGCCAGCAGGTTCACGGGTTCCTACGAGCAGTACTTC. This gives the protein CASRFTGSYEQYF.

This clonotype was recorded many times. The gene calls are TRBV7-9 and TRBJ1-5; no clear D gene. Trimming removed 5 bases from V and 2 bases from J, with 16 bases in between. CDR1 and CDR2 from the germline V gene are SEHNR and FQNEAQ (reference sequence). The CDR3 loop spans 16 amino acids. This chain's CDR3 is CASSPLLGGRNQPQHF. For the CDR3, the DNA is TGTGCCAGCAGCCCCCTTCTTGGTGGGCGCAATCAGCCCCAGCATTTT.

The chain links TRBV20-1 to TRBJ2-1; 13 nucleotides match TRBD2. CDR1 is DFQATT and CDR2 is SNEGSKA in the germline V gene (reference sequence). Losses at the gene ends were 6 bases for V and 9 bases for J; bases not matched to a gene: 5. The CDR3 sequence is 13 residues long. The CDR3 coding sequence is TGCAGTGCGTGGACTAGCGGGAGAGGTGAGCAGTTCTTC. Translation: CSAWTSGRGEQFF.

This clonotype was detected many times. V and J are TRBV7-9 and TRBJ2-1; D is tentatively TRBD1 or TRBD2 (5 bases each). Per the germline V gene, CDR1 is SEHNR and CDR2 is FQNEAQ (reference sequence). This CDR3 comprises 10 residues. Trimming took 8 bases from V and 7 from J, leaving 6 bases between them. The CDR3, as DNA: TGTGCCAGCGAGGGGAATGAGCAGTTCTTC. Translated: CASEGNEQFF.

This clonotype came up a few times. The J gene is TRBJ2-1, the V gene TRBV7-3; D is perhaps TRBD1 or TRBD2 (6 bases each). Trimming took off 2 bases at V and 8 bases at J, with 16 bases between the two ends. Germline V gene sequence: CDR1 SGHTA, CDR2 FQGTGA. The CDR3 covers 15 residues. The CDR3 DNA is TGTGCCAGCAGCTTACGGGGGCAGGTGGACGATGAGCAGTTCTTC. Translation gives CASSLRGQVDDEQFF.

This clonotype has a handful of counts. The chain uses TRBV10-3 and TRBJ1-1; D perhaps matches TRBD1 (6 bases). Per the germline V gene, CDR1 is ENHRY and CDR2 is SYGVKD. Trimming left V 7 bases short and J 4 bases short, with 10 bases between. This CDR3 is built from 12 residues. The DNA for the CDR3 is TGTGCCATCAAGGGGGAGGGCACTGAAGCTTTCTTT. Translating it yields CAIKGEGTEAFF.

V usage is TRBV19 and J usage is TRBJ2-2; D assignment may be TRBD1 or TRBD2 (5 bases each). Germline V gene data show CDR1 as LNHDA and CDR2 as SQIVND (reference sequence). CDR3 length: 14 residues. Trimming shortened V by 7 bases and J by 0 bases, and 9 bases separated the two germline ends. The CDR3 region has the DNA TGTGCCAGTACTGGGACCTCGAACACCGGGGAGCTGTTTTTT. Translation: CASTGTSNTGELFF.

This clonotype was counted only a few times. V and J are TRBV27 and TRBJ2-2, with TRBD1 identical over 7 bases. The CDR3 is made up of 18 amino acids. After removal of 4 bases from V and 4 bases from J, the junction contained 15 bases not matched to a gene. CDR1 and CDR2 from the germline V gene are MNHEY and SMNVEV (reference sequence). DNA of the CDR3: TGTGCCAGCAGTTCACACCGGGACAGCTATTCGGGCACCGGGGAGCTGTTTTTT. It specifies CASSSHRDSYSGTGELFF.

This clonotype was counted at least ten times. The rearrangement joins TRBV18 to TRBJ1-1; a weak D match, TRBD1 (6 bases). The germline gives CDR1 KGHSH, CDR2 LQKENI. The CDR3 extends over 13 amino acids. Trimming removed 4 bases from V and 5 bases from J, with 11 bases in between. DNA for the CDR3: TGTGCCAGCTCACAAACCAGGGGAACTGAAGCTTTCTTT. This sequence encodes CASSQTRGTEAFF. Full variable domain (remainder filled in from reference TRBV18 and TRBJ1-1): NAGVMQNPRHLVRRRGQEARLRCSPMKGHSHVYWYRQLPEEGLKFMVYLQKENIIDESGMPKERFSAEFPKEGPSILRIQQVVRGDSAAYFCASSQTRGTEAFFGQGTRLTVV.

This clonotype was seen repeatedly, ten times or more. V usage is TRBV18 and J usage is TRBJ1-4; TRBD1 might be the D (6 bases). The ends were cut back, 4 bases at V and 10 bases at J, with 10 bases in the middle. Germline values: CDR1 KGHSH, CDR2 LQKENI. The CDR3 runs to 12 residues. CDR3 in DNA: TGTGCCAGCTCACTACAGGGCGGAAAACTGTTTTTT. This gives the protein CASSLQGGKLFF.

This clonotype appeared once. This chain connects TRBV2 to TRBJ2-3, with 8 bases fitting TRBD2. V lost 6 bases to trimming and J lost 6 bases; unmatched junction nucleotides: 11. Germline V gives CDR1 SNHLY, CDR2 FYNNEI. The CDR3 is 15 residues long. CDR3 loop: CASRHTSGLGDTQYF. The CDR3 DNA is TGTGCCAGCAGGCACACTAGCGGCCTCGGGGATACGCAGTATTTT.